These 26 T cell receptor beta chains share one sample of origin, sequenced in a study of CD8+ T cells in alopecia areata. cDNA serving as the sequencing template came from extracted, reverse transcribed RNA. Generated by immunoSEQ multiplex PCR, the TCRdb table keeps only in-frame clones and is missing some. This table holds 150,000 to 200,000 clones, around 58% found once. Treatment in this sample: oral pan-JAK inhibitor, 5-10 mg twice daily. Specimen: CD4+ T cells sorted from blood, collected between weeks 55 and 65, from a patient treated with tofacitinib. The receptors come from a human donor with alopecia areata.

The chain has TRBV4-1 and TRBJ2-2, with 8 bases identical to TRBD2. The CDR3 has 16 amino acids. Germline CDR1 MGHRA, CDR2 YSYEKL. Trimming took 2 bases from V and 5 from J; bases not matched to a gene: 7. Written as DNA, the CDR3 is TGCGCCAGCAGCCAACGGCGGGGGGTACGGACCGGGGAGCTGTTTTTT. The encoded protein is CASSQRRGVRTGELFF.

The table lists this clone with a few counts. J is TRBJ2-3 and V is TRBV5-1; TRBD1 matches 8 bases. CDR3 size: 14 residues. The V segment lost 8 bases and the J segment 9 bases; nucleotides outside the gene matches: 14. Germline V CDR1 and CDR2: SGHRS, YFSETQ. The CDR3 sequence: CASTPGQGAPTQYF. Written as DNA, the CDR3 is TGCGCCAGTACCCCTGGCCAGGGGGCGCCGACGCAGTATTTT.

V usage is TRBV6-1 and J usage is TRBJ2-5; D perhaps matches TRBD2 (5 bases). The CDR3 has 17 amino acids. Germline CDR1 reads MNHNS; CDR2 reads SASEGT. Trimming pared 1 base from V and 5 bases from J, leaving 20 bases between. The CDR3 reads CASSEGGLGPRSETQYF. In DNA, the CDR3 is TGTGCCAGCAGTGAAGGCGGACTGGGCCCCAGGTCGGAGACCCAGTACTTC.

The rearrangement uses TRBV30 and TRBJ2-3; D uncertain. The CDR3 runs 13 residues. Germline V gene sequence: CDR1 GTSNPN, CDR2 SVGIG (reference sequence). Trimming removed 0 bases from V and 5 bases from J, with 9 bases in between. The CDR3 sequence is CAWSVLRLDTQYF. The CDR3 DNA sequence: TGTGCCTGGAGTGTACTCAGGTTAGATACGCAGTATTTT. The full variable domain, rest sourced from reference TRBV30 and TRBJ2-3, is SQTIHQWPATLVQPVGSPLSLECTVEGTSNPNLYWYRQAAGRGLQLLFYSVGIGQISSEVPQNLSASRPQDRQFILSSKKLLLSDSGFYLCAWSVLRLDTQYFGPGTRLTVL.

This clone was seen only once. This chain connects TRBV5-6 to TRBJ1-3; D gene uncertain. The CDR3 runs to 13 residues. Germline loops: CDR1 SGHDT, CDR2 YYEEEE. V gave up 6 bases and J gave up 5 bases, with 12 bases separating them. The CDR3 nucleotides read TGTGCCAGCAACAACGGGGTTCGAAACACCATATATTTT. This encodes CASNNGVRNTIYF.

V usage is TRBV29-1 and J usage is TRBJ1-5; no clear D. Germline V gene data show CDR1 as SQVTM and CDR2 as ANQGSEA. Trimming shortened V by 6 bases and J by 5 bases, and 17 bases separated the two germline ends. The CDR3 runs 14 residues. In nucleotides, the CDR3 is TGCAGCGTCGGAGGAGGACGCGCAGATCAGCCCCAGCATTTT. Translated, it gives CSVGGGRADQPQHF.

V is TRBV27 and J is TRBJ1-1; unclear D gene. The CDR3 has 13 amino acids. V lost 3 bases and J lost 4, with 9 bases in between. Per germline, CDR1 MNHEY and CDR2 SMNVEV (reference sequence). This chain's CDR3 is CASSFEEFTEAFF. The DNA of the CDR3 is TGTGCCAGCAGTTTTGAAGAGTTCACTGAAGCTTTCTTT.

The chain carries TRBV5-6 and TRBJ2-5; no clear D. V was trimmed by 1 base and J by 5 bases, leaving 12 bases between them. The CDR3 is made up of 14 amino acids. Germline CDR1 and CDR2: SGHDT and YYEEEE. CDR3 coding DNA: TGTGCCAGCAGCTTGATTATTCGTGAGGAGACCCAGTACTTC. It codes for CASSLIIREETQYF.

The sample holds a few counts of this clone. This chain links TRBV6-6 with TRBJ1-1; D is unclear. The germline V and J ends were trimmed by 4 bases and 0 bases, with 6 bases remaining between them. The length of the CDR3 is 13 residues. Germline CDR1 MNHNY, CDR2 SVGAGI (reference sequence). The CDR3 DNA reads TGTGCCAGCAGTTTTCCCATGAACACTGAAGCTTTCTTT. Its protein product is CASSFPMNTEAFF.

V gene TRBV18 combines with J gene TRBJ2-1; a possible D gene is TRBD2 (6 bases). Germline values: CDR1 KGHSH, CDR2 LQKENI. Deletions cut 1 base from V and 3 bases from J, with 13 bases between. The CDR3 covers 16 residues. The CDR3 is CASSPREAGFYNEQFF. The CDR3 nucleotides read TGTGCCAGCTCACCACGGGAGGCAGGGTTCTACAATGAGCAGTTCTTC.

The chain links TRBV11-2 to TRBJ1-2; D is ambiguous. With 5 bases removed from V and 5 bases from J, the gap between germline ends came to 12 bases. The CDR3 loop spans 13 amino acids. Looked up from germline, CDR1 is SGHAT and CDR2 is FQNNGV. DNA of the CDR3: TGTGCCAGCAGCCCAGGACGGCAATATGGCTACACCTTC. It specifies CASSPGRQYGYTF.

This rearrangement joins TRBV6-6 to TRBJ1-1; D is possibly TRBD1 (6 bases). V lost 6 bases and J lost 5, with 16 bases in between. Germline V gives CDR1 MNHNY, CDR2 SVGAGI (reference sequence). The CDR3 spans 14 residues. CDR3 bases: TGTGCCAGCAGCAACAAACAGGGTCGGACTGAAGCTTTCTTT. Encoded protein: CASSNKQGRTEAFF.

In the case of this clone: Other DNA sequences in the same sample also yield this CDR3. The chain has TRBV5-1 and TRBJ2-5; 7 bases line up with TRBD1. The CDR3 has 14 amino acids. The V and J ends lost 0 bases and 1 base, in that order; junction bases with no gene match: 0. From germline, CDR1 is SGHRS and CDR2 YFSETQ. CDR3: CASSLGQGQETQYF. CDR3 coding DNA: TGCGCCAGCAGCTTGGGACAGGGCCAAGAGACCCAGTACTTC.

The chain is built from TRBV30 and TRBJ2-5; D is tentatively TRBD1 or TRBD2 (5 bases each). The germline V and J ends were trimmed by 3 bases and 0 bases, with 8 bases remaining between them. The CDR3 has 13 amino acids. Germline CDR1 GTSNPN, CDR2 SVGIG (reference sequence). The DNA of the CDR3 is TGTGCCTGGAGGACAGCGGACCAAGAGACCCAGTACTTC. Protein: CAWRTADQETQYF.

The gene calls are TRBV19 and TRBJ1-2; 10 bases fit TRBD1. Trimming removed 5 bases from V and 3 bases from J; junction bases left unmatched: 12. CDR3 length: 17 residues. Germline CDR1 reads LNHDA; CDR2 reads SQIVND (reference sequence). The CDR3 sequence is CASSSPPGQGRYYGYTF. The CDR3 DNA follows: TGTGCCAGTAGTTCCCCCCCGGGACAGGGGCGATACTATGGCTACACCTTC.

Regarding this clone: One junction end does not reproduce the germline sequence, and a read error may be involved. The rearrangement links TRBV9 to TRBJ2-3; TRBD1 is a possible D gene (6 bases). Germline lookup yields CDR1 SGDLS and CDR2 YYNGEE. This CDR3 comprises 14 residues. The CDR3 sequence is CASSATPDRLLLCF. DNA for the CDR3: TGTGCCAGCAGCGCCACCCCAGACAGGCTGTTGCTTTGTTTT.

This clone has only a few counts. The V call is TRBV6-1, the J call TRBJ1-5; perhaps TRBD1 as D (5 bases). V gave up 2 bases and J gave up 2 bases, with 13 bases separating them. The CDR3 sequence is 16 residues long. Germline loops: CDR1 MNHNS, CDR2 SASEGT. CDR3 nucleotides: TGTGCCAGCAGTGAACGGGGCTACGGGGGCAATCAGCCCCAGCATTTT. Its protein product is CASSERGYGGNQPQHF.

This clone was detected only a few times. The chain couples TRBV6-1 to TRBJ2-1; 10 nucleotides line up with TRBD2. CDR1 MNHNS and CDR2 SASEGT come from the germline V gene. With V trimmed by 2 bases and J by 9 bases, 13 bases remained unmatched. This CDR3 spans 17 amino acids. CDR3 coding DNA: TGTGCCAGCAGTGAATCGGCTAGCGGGGGCCCATTGGGTGAGCAGTTCTTC. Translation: CASSESASGGPLGEQFF.

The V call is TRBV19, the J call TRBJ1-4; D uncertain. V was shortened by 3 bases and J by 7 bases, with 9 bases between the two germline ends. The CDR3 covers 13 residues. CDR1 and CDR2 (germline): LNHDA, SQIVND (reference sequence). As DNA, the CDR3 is TGTGCCAGTAGTATCCCCGGATCTGAAAAACTGTTTTTT. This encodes CASSIPGSEKLFF.

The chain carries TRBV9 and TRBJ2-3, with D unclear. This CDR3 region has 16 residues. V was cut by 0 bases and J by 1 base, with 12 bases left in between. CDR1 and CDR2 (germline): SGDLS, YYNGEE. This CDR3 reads CASSVEMTARTDTQYF. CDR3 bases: TGTGCCAGCAGCGTAGAGATGACTGCACGCACAGATACGCAGTATTTT.

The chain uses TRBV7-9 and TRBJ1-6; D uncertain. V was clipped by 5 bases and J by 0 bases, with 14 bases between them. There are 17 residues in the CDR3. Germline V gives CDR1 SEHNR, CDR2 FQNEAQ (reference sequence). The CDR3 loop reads CASSGSGPSSYNSPLHF. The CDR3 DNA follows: TGTGCCAGCAGCGGTTCGGGCCCGAGCTCCTATAATTCACCCCTCCACTTT.

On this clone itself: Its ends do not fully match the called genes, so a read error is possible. CDR3 in amino acids: CASSSPGQGTYEQYF. The CDR3 region has the DNA TGTGCCAGCAGTTCCCCGGGACAGGGGACCTACGAGCAGTACTTC. The chain couples TRBV10-3 to TRBJ2-7; 10 bases line up with TRBD1. Germline V gives CDR1 ENHRY, CDR2 SYGVKD. The CDR3 sequence is 15 residues long.

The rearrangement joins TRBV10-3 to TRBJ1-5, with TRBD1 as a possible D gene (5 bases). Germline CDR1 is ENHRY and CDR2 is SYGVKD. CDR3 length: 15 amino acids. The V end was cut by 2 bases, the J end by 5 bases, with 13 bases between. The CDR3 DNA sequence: TGTGCCATCAGTGAGGATTACAGAGGGGATCAGCCCCAGCATTTT. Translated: CAISEDYRGDQPQHF.

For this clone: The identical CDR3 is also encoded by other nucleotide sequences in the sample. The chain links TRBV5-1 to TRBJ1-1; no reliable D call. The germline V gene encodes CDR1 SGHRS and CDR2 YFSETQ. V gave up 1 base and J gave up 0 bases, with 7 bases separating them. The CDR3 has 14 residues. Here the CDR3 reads CASSLQGMNTEAFF. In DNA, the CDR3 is TGCGCCAGCAGCTTGCAAGGGATGAACACTGAAGCTTTCTTT.

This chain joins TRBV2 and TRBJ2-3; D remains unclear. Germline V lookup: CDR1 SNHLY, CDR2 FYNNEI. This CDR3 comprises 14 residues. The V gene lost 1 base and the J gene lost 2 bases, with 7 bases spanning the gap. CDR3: CASSEGPITDTQYF. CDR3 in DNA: TGTGCCAGCAGTGAAGGCCCCATCACAGATACGCAGTATTTT.

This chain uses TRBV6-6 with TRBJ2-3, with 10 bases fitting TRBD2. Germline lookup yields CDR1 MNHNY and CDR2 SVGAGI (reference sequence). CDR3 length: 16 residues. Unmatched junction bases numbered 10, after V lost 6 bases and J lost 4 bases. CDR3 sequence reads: CASRPRGAGGADTQYF. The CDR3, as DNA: TGTGCCAGCAGGCCCCGGGGAGCGGGGGGGGCAGATACGCAGTATTTT.